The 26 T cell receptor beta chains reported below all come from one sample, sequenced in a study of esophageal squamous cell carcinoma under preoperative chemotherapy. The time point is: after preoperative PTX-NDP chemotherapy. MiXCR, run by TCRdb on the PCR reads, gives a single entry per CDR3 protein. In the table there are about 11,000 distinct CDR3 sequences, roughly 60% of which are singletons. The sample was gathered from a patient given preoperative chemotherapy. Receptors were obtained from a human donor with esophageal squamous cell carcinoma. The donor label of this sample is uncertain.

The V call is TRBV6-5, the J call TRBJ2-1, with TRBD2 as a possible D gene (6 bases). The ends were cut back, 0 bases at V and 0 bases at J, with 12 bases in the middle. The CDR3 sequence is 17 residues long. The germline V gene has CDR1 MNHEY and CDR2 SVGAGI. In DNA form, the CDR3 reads TGTGCCAGCAGTTACTCGCTAGCGCGGAGCTCCTACAATGAGCAGTTCTTC. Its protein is CASSYSLARSSYNEQFF.

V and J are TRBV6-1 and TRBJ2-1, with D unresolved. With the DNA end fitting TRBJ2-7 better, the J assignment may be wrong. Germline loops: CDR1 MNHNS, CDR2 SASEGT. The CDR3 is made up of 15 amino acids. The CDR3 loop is CASSETSPLGLEQYF. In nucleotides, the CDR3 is TGTGCCAGCAGTGAGACGTCCCCTTTGGGTCTCGAGCAGTACTTC.

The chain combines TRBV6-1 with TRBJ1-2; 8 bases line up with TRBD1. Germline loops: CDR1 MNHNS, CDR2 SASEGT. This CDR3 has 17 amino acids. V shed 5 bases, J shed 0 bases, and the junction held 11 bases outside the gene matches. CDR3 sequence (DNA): TGTGCCAGCAGTACCCGGACAGGGAGGAGGGCTAACTATGGCTACACCTTC. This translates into CASSTRTGRRANYGYTF.

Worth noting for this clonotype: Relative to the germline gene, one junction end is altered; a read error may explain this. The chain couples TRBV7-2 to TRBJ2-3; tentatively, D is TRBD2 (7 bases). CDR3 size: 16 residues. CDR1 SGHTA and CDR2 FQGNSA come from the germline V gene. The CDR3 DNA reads TGTGCCAGCGGGGGACGAGGGGGGGGGGGCAAAGAGACCCAGTATTTC. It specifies CASGGRGGGGKETQYF.

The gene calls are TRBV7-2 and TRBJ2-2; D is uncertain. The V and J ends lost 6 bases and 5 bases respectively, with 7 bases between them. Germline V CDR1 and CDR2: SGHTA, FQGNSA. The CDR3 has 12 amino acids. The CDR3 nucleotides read TGTGCCAGCAGACGCCTAACCGGGGAGCTGTTTTTT. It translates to CASRRLTGELFF.

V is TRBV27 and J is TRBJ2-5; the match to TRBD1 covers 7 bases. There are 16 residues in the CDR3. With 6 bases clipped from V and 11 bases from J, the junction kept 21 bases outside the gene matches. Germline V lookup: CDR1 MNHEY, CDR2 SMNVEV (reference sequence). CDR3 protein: CASSPPPGQPYNEQYF. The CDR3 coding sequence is TGTGCCAGCAGCCCACCCCCGGGACAGCCCTACAATGAGCAGTACTTC.

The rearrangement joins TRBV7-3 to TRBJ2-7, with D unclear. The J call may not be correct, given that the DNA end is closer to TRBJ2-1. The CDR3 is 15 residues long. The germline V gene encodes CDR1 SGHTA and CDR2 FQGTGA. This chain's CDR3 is CASSLDNGAYNEQFF. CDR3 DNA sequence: TGTGCCAGCAGCTTAGACAATGGGGCCTACAATGAGCAGTTCTTC.

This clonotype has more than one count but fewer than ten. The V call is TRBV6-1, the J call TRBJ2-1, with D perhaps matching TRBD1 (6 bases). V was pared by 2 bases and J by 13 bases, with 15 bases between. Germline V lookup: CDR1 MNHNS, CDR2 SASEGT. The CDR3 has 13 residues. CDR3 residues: CASSETGLKTQFF. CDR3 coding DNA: TGTGCCAGCAGTGAAACAGGGCTGAAGACCCAGTTCTTC.

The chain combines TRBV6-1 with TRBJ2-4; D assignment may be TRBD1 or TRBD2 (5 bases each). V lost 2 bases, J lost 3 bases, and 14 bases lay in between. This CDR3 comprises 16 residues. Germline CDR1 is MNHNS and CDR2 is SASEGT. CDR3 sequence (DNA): TGTGCCAGCAGTGAATCGGGGCGAAGCTACAAAAACATTCAGTACTTC. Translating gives CASSESGRSYKNIQYF.

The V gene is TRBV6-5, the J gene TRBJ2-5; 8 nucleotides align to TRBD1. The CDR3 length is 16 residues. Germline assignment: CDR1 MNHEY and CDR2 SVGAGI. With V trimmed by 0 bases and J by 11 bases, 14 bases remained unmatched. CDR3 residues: CASSYSGTGSYNEQYF. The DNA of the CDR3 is TGTGCCAGCAGTTACTCGGGGACAGGCTCCTACAATGAGCAGTACTTC.

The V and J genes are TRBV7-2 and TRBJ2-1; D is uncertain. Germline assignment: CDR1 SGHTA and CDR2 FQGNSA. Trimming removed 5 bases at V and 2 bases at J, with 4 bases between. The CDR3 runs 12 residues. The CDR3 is CASSATYNEQFF. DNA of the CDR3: TGTGCCAGCAGCGCAACCTACAATGAGCAGTTCTTC.

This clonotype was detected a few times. The CDR3 loop reads CASSLKPSGTHEQYF. The CDR3 nucleotides are TGTGCCAGCAGCTTAAAGCCTAGCGGTACTCACGAGCAGTACTTC. V gene TRBV7-2 combines with J gene TRBJ2-5; 7 bases agree with TRBD2. The J call is uncertain, as TRBJ2-7 better fits the DNA end. This CDR3 is 15 amino acids long. Germline V CDR1 and CDR2: SGHTA, FQGNSA.

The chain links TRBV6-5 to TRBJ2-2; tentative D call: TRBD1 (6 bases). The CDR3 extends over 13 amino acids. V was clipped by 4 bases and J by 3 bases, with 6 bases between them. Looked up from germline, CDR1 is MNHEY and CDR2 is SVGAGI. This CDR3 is CASSSGDTGELFF. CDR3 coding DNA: TGTGCCAGCAGTTCAGGGGACACCGGGGAGCTGTTTTTT.

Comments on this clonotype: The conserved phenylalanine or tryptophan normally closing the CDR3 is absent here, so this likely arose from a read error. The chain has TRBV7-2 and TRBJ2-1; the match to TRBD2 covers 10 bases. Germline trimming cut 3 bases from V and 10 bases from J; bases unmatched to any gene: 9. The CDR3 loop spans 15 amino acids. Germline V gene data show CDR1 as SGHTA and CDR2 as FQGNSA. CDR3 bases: TGTGCCAGCAGCTTCTTCCTAGCGGGAGTAGGGGAGCAGTTCTGC. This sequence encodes CASSFFLAGVGEQFC.

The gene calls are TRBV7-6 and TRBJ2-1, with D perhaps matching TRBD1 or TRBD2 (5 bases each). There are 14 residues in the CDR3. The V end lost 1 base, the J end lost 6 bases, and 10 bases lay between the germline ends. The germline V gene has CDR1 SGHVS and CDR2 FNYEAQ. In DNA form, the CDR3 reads TGTGCCAGCAGCTTAGGGGGGACGTTCAATGAGCAGTTCTTC. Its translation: CASSLGGTFNEQFF. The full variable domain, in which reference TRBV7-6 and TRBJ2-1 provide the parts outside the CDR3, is GAGVSQSPRYKVTKRGQDVALRCDPISGHVSLYWYRQALGQGPEFLTYFNYEAQQDKSGLPNDRFSAERPEGSISTLTIQRTEQRDSAMYRCASSLGGTFNEQFFGPGTRLTVL.

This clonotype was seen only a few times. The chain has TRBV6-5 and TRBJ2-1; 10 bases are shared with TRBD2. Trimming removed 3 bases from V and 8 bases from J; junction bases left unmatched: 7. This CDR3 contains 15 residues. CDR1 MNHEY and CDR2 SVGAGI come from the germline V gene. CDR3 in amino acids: CASSYRTSGRDEQFF. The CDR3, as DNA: TGTGCCAGCAGTTATCGGACTAGCGGCCGAGATGAGCAGTTCTTC.

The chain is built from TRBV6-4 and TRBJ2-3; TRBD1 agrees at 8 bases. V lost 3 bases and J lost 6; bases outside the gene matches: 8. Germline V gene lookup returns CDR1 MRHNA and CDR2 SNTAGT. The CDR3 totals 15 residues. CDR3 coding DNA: TGTGCCAGCAGTGAAAGTGGCCAGGGGGCGGATACGCAGTATTTT. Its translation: CASSESGQGADTQYF.

The CDR3 sequence is CASSPLTGYQETQYF. Here the CDR3 DNA reads TGTGCCAGCAGCCCCTTGACAGGGTACCAAGAGACCCAGTACTTC. The rearrangement uses TRBV7-6 and TRBJ2-5, with 7 bases lining up with TRBD1. Germline trimming cut 5 bases from V and 0 bases from J; bases unmatched to any gene: 6. The CDR3 runs 15 residues. Germline V gene lookup returns CDR1 SGHVS and CDR2 FNYEAQ.

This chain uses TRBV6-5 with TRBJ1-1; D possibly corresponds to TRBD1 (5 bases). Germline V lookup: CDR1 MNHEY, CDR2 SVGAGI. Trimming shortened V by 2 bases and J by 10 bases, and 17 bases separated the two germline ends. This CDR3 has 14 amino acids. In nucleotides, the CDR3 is TGTGCCAGCAGTTACGACGAGCAGGGTTTCGGAGCTTTCTTT. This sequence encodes CASSYDEQGFGAFF.

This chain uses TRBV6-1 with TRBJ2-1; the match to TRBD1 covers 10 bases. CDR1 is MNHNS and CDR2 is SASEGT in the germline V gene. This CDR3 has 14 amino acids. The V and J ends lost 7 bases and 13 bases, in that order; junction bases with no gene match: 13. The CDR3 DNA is TGTGCCAGCAACGGACAGGGGGGATCGAGCACCCAGTTCTTC. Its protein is CASNGQGGSSTQFF.

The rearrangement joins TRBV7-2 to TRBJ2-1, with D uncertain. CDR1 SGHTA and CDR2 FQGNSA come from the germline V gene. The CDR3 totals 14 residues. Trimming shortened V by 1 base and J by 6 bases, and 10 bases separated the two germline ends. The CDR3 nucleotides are TGTGCCAGCAGCTTAGGTGGATTGTTCAATGAGCAGTTCTTC. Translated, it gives CASSLGGLFNEQFF. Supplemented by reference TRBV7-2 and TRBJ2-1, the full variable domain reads GAGVSQSPSNKVTEKGKDVELRCDPISGHTALYWYRQSLGQGLEFLIYFQGNSAPDKSGLPSDRFSAERTGGSVSTLTIQRTQQEDSAVYLCASSLGGLFNEQFFGPGTRLTVL.

CDR3 nucleotide sequence: TGTGCCAGCAGTTTGGGAGTCGCGGGGGATTCAGCCAAAGATACGCAGTATTTT. This encodes CASSLGVAGDSAKDTQYF. The chain joins TRBV27 to TRBJ2-3; TRBD2 agrees at 7 bases. J gave up 5 bases and V 3 bases, and 17 bases lay outside the gene matches. Germline loops: CDR1 MNHEY, CDR2 SMNVEV (reference sequence). This CDR3 has 18 amino acids.

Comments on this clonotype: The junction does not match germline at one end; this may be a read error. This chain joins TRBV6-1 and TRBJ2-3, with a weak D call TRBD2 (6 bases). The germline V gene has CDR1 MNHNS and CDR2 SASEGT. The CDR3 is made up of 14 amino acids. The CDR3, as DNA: TGTGCGAGCAGTGGGACTGTGGGGACCGATACGCAGTATTTT. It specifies CASSGTVGTDTQYF.

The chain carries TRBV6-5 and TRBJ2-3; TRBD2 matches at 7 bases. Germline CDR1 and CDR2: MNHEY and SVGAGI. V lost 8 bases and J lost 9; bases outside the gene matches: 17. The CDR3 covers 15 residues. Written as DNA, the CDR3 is TGTGCCAGCGGTTTAGGGGCGGGAGAGAAAGAGACGCAGTATTTT. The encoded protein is CASGLGAGEKETQYF.

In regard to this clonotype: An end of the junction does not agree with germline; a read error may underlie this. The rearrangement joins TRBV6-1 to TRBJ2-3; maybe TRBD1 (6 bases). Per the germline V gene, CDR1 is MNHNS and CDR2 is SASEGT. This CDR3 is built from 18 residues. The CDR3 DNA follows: TGTGCCAGCAGTGAGAGGGCAGGGGCGAGTTCTGGGGCCGATACGCAGTATTTC. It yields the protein CASSERAGASSGADTQYF.

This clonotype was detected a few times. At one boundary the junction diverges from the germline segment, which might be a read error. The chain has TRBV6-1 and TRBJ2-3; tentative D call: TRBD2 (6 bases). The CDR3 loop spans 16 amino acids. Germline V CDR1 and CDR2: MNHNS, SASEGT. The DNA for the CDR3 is TGTGCCAGCAGGGGGTTCGGGGGACGCTACACAGATACGCAGTACTTT. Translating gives CASRGFGGRYTDTQYF.